This T cell receptor beta chain was recovered during a study of blood T cell repertoires in COVID-19. Individuals drawn from 24 US areas were about 18 to 95 years old. Clinical histories supplied by participants themselves formed the basis of cohort assignment. The study counted Cohort 3 donors as recovered given two negative PCRs, clearance, or symptom resolution. Authors' analysis steps: It was from reference gene primer amplification that nucleated cell counts were estimated. Only in-frame clones appear in the TCRdb table, and some are missing; sequencing was by immunoSEQ multiplex PCR. The V and J calls and clone size were taken over from that table, and D and trimming were inferred from the DNA. The table includes 300,000 to 450,000 clones, around 87% detected once. There are a few counts of this clone. This CDR3 has 14 amino acids. The germline V and J ends were trimmed by 0 bases and 18 bases, with 18 bases remaining between them. Germline V gene lookup returns CDR1 MGHRA and CDR2 YSYEKL.

The V gene is TRBV4-1, the J gene TRBJ1-6, with D perhaps matching TRBD1 (5 bases). This receptor was obtained from a young man who had recovered from COVID-19. The sequencing sample was made of PBMCs or T cells enriched from blood (not recorded which). Here the CDR3 reads CASSQDLRGPWAHF. The CDR3 bases are TGCGCCAGCAGCCAAGATTTAAGGGGTCCCTGGGCCCACTTT.